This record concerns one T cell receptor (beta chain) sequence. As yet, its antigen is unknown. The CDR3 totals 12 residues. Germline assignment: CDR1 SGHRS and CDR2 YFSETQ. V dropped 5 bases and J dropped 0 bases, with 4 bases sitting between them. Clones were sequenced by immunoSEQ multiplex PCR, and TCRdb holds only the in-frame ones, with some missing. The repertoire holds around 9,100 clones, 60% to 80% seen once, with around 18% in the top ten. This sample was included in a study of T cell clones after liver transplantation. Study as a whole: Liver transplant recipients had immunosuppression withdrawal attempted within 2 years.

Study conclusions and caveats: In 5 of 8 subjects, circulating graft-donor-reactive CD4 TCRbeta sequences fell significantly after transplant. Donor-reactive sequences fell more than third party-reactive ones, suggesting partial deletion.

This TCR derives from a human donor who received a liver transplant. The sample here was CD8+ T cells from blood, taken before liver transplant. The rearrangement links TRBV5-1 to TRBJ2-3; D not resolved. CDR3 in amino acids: CASRGSTDTQYF. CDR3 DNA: TGCGCCAGCAGAGGGAGCACAGATACGCAGTATTTT.